The sequence of this T cell receptor (beta chain) was determined in a study of shared clonotypes between healthy human individuals. General study points: Among donors, sharing of clonotypes was expected to be affected by sequencing depth.

CDR3 length equals 11 residues. Germline V gives CDR1 LNHNV, CDR2 YYDKDF (reference sequence). The V and J ends lost 4 bases and 5 bases respectively, with 3 bases between them. There were no recent acute infections or vaccinations among the donors, who were healthy HIV-negative adults. Comments on this clone: What it binds is not known.

Sequencing used immunoSEQ multiplex PCR; TCRdb keeps in-frame clones, though not all of them. This sample has under 1,100,000 clones, with 75% to 85% found just once. The chain employs TRBV15 and TRBJ2-1; D gene unclear. The sequenced sample consisted of memory CD4+ T cells from PBMCs. The subset: CD45RA-negative fraction. The source of this sequence is a man younger than 30 in good health. Some clones in this sample may be carry-over from other donors' samples. The CDR3 coding sequence is TGTGCCACCAGCAAAAACAATGAGCAGTTCTTC. Amino acids: CATSKNNEQFF.